This T cell receptor (beta chain) derives from a study of blood T cell repertoires in COVID-19. Looking at the study overall: The United States, Italy and Spain supplied acute and convalescent COVID-19 samples. PBMCs, B-cell-depleted T cells, or T cells provided the cDNA or gDNA that made up the material.

Germline loops: CDR1 WSHSY, CDR2 SAAADI. Trimming took 5 bases from V and 4 from J; bases not matched to a gene: 7. The CDR3 spans 15 residues. This clone has a handful of counts. Using immunoSEQ multiplex PCR, the repertoire was profiled, and TCRdb retains in-frame clones only, with some absent. The profile shows roughly 150,000 clones, around 84% of them singletons. This study enrolled people aged 18 to 89 from about two dozen US geographic areas. Donors of Cohort 3 who recovered were those that had two negative PCRs, clearance, or symptom resolution. This rearrangement joins TRBV10-2 to TRBJ2-1; 8 positions match TRBD2. This receptor was obtained from a man aged 35 to 55 who had recovered from COVID-19. Sequencing input: PBMCs or T cells enriched from blood (not recorded which). The CDR3 here is CASSPLAAEYNEQFF. The CDR3 DNA reads TGCGCCAGCAGTCCACTAGCGGCTGAGTACAATGAGCAGTTCTTC.